This TCR beta chain comes out of a study of tumor-infiltrating lymphocytes in localized non-small cell lung cancer. Study-wide findings and caveats: Available tissue quantity limited TCR sequencing to a patient subset.

Comments on this clone: Antigen: not known. One end of the junction varies from germline; a read error may be responsible.

This CDR3 has 17 residues. Germline lookup yields CDR1 SSHAT and CDR2 FNYEAQ (reference sequence). Assay used: immunoSEQ multiplex PCR; TCRdb lists only in-frame clones, some missing. The sample has 20,000 to 25,000 clones, over 70% seen once; the top ten hold 3% to 3.5%. The source is a human donor with non-small cell lung cancer. The sequenced sample was lung tumor tissue. The V and J genes are TRBV7-7 and TRBJ2-2, with 8 bases aligning to TRBD1. The CDR3 sequence: CASSSAGGQGWTGELFF. The CDR3 DNA follows: TGTGCTAGCAGCTCCGCCGGAGGACAGGGATGGACCGGGGAGCTGTTTTTT.